The subject of this entry is one T cell receptor beta chain. With 2 bases clipped from V and 3 bases from J, the junction kept 3 bases outside the gene matches. The germline V gene encodes CDR1 SGHTA and CDR2 FQGNSA. This CDR3 is built from 15 residues. The source of the sample is a study of cytomegalovirus exposure and HLA in healthy donors. The PCR was carried out with 60 Vbeta primers and 13 Jbeta primers. The repertoire was sequenced with immunoSEQ multiplex PCR; TCRdb's copy has only in-frame clones and lacks some. The sample has hundreds of thousands of clones; around four fifths are singletons.

V usage is TRBV7-2 and J usage is TRBJ2-2; TRBD2 matches at 7 bases. This TCR came from a woman aged 55-70 years in good health and CMV-seropositive. The material sequenced was PBMCs. As DNA, the CDR3 is TGTGCCAGCAGCTTAAGAGCGGGATACACCGGGGAGCTGTTTTTT. Translating gives CASSLRAGYTGELFF.